The sequence of this TCR beta chain was determined in a study of blood T cell repertoires in COVID-19. There are 16 residues in the CDR3. The germline V gene encodes CDR1 SGHRS and CDR2 YFSETQ. Unmatched junction bases numbered 12, after V lost 2 bases and J lost 5 bases. Profiled with immunoSEQ multiplex PCR; TCRdb holds only in-frame clones, not every one. The data contain roughly 100,000 clones, 91% of them singletons. The genes are TRBV5-1 and TRBJ1-2, with 7 bases identical to TRBD1. The sequence derives from a man between 18 and 29 years old with acute or convalescent COVID-19. The sequencing input was peripheral blood. The CDR3 loop reads CASSFSLTGKEYGYTF. The CDR3 nucleotides are TGCGCCAGCAGCTTTTCCCTGACAGGGAAAGAATATGGCTACACCTTC. Using reference TRBV5-1 and TRBJ1-2 for the parts outside the CDR3, the full variable domain is KAGVTQTPRYLIKTRGQQVTLSCSPISGHRSVSWYQQTPGQGLQFLFEYFSETQRNKGNFPGRFSGRQFSNSRSEMNVSTLELGDSALYLCASSFSLTGKEYGYTFGSGTRLTVV.